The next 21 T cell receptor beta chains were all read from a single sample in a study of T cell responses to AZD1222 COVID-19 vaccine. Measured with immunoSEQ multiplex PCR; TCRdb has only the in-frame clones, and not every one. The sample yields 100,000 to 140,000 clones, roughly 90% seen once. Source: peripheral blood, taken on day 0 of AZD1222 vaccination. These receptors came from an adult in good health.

CDR3 amino acids: CASSYVTGELFF. The CDR3 DNA is TGTGCCAGCAGTTATGTAACCGGGGAGCTGTTTTTT. V is TRBV6-1 and J is TRBJ2-2; D is uncertain. V was trimmed by 5 bases and J by 5 bases, leaving 6 bases between them. Germline V lookup: CDR1 MNHNS, CDR2 SASEGT. There are 12 residues in the CDR3.

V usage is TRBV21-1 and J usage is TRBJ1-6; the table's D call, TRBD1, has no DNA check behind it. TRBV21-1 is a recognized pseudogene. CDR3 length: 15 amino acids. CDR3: CASSNTGAANSPLHF. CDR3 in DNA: TGTGCCAGCAGCAATACAGGGGCTGCTAATTCACCCCTCCACTTT.

The chain's CDR3 is CASSLVTSTDTQYF. The CDR3 DNA reads as TGCGCCAGCAGCTTGGTGACTAGCACAGATACGCAGTATTTT. The chain has TRBV5-1 and TRBJ2-3; D gene uncertain. The CDR3 has 14 amino acids. Trimming pared 0 bases from V and 0 bases from J, leaving 5 bases between. The germline gives CDR1 SGHRS, CDR2 YFSETQ.

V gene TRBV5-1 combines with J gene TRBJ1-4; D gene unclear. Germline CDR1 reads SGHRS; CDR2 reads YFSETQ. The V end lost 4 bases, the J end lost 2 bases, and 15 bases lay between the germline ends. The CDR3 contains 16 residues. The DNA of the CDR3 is TGCGCCAGCAGCCCTAGCACGACCAGTACTAATGAAAAACTGTTTTTT. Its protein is CASSPSTTSTNEKLFF.

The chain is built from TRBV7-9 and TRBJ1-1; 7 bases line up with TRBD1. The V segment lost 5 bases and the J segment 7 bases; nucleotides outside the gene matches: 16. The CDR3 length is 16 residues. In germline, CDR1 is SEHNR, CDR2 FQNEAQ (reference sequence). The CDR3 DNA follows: TGTGCCAGCAGCCCAGGAAGGGGGCAAGAACGTAATGAAGCTTTCTTT. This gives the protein CASSPGRGQERNEAFF.

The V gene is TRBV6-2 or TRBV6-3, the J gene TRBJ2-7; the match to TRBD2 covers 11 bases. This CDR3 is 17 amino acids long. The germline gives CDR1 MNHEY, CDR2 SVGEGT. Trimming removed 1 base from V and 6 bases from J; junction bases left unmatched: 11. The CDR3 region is CASSYYLTSGAASEQYF. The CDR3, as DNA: TGTGCCAGCAGTTACTACTTGACTAGCGGGGCCGCCTCCGAGCAGTACTTC.

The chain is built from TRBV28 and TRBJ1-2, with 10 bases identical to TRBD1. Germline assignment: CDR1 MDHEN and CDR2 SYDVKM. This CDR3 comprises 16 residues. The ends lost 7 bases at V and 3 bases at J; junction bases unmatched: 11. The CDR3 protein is CASTVLTGGADYGYTF. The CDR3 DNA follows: TGTGCCAGCACCGTACTGACAGGGGGCGCGGACTATGGCTACACCTTC.

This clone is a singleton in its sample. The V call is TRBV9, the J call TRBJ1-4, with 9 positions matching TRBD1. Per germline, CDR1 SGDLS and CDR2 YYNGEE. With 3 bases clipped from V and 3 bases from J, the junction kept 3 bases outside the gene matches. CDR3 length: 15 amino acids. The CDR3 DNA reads TGTGCCAGCAGCGCACAGGGGGCGGCTAATGAAAAACTGTTTTTT. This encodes CASSAQGAANEKLFF. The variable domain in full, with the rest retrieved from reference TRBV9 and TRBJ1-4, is DSGVTQTPKHLITATGQRVTLRCSPRSGDLSVYWYQQSLDQGLQFLIQYYNGEERAKGNILERFSAQQFPDLHSELNLSSLELGDSALYFCASSAQGAANEKLFFGSGTQLSVL.

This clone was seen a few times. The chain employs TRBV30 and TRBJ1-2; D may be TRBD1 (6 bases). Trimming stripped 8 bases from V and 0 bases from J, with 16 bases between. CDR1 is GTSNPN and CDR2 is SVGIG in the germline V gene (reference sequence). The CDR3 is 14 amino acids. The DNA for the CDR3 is TGTGCCCAAAACGGGGGCAGCTCTAACTATGGCTACACCTTC. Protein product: CAQNGGSSNYGYTF.

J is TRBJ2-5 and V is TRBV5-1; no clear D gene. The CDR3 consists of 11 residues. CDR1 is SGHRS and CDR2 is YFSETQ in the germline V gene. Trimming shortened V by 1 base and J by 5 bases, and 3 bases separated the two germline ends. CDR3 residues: CASSLWETQYF. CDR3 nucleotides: TGCGCCAGCAGCTTGTGGGAGACCCAGTACTTC.

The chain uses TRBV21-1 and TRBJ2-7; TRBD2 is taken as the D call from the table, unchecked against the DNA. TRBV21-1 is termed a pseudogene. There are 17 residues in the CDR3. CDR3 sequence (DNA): TGTGCCAGCAGCAAAGGGGAGGGACTAGCCAACCTACGCGAGCAGTACTTC. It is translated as CASSKGEGLANLREQYF.

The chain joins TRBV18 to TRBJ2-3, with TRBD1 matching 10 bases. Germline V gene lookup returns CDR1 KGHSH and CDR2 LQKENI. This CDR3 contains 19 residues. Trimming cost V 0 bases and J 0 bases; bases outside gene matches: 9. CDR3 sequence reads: CASSPPNPGQGRSTDTQYF. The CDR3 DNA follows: TGTGCCAGCTCACCACCGAATCCGGGACAGGGGCGAAGCACAGATACGCAGTATTTT.

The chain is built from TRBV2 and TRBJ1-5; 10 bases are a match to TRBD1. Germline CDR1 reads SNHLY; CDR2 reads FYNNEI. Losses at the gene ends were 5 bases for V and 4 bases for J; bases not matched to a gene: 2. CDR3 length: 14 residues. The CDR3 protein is CASSWGQGNQPQHF. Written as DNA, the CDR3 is TGTGCCAGCAGTTGGGGACAGGGGAATCAGCCCCAGCATTTT. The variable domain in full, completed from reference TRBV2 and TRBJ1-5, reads EPEVTQTPSHQVTQMGQEVILRCVPISNHLYFYWYRQILGQKVEFLVSFYNNEISEKSEIFDDQFSVERPDGSNFTLKIRSTKLEDSAMYFCASSWGQGNQPQHFGDGTRLSIL.

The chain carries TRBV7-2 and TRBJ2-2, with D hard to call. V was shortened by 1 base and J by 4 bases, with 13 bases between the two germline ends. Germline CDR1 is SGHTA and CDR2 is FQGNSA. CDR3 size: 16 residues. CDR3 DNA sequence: TGTGCCAGCAGCTTAGTGCCGCTTGCGAGCACCGGGGAGCTGTTTTTT. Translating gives CASSLVPLASTGELFF.

CDR3 residues: CASSEGSGVGTQYF. Written as DNA, the CDR3 is TGTGCCAGCAGTGAAGGGTCAGGGGTGGGGACCCAGTACTTC. The V gene is TRBV2, the J gene TRBJ2-5, with a weak D call TRBD1 (6 bases). V lost 1 base, J lost 7 bases, and 13 bases lay in between. The CDR3 totals 14 residues. Germline V gene sequence: CDR1 SNHLY, CDR2 FYNNEI.

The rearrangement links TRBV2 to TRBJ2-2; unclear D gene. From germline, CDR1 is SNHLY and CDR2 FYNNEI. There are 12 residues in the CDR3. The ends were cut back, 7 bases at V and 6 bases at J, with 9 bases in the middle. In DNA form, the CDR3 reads TGTGCCAGCACCATCTGGGCCGGGGAGCTGTTTTTT. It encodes CASTIWAGELFF.

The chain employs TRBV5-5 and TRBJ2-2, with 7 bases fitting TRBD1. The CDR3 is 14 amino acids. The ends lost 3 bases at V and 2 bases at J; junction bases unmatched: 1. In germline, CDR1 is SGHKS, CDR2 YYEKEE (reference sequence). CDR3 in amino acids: CASSWDSNTGELFF. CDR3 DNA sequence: TGTGCCAGCAGCTGGGACAGTAACACCGGGGAGCTGTTTTTT. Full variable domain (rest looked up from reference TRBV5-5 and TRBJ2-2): DAGVTQSPTHLIKTRGQQVTLRCSPISGHKSVSWYQQVLGQGPQFIFQYYEKEERGRGNFPDRFSARQFPNYSSELNVNALLLGDSALYLCASSWDSNTGELFFGEGSRLTVL.

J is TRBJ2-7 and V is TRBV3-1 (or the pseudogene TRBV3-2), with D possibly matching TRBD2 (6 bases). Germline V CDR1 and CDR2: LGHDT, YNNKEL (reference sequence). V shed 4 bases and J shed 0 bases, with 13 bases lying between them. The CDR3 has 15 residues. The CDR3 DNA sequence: TGTGCCAGCAGCCCCCAGGCGGGAAGCTCCTACGAGCAGTACTTC. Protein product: CASSPQAGSSYEQYF.

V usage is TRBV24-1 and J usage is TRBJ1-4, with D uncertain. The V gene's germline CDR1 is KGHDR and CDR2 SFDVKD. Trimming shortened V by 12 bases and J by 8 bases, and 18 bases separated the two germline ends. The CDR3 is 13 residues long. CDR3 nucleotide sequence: TGTGCCCCCTTCTCGGTTTTCATCGAAAAACTGTTTTTT. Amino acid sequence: CAPFSVFIEKLFF.

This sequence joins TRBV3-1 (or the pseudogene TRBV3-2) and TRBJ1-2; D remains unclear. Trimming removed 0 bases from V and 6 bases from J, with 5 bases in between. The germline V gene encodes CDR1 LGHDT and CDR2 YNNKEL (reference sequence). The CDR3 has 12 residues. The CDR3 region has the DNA TGTGCCAGCAGCCAAGATTTTAATGGCTACACCTTC. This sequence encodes CASSQDFNGYTF.

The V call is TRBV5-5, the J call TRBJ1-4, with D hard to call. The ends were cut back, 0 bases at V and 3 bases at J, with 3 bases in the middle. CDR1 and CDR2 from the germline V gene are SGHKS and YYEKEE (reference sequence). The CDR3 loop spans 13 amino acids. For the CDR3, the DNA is TGTGCCAGCAGCTTGGGGCCTAATGAAAAACTGTTTTTT. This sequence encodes CASSLGPNEKLFF. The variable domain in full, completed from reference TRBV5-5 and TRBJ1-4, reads DAGVTQSPTHLIKTRGQQVTLRCSPISGHKSVSWYQQVLGQGPQFIFQYYEKEERGRGNFPDRFSARQFPNYSSELNVNALLLGDSALYLCASSLGPNEKLFFGSGTQLSVL.